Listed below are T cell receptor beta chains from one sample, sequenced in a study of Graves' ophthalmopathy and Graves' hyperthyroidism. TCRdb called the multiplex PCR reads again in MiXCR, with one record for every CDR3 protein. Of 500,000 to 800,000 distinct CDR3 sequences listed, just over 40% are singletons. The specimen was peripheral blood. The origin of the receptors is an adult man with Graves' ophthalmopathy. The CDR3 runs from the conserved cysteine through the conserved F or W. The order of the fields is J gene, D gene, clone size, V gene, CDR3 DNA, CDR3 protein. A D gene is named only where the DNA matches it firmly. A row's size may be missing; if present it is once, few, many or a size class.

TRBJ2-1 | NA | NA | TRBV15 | TGTGCCACCAGCAGAGCCGATTCGGACAGACACAATGAGCAGTTCTTC | CATSRADSDRHNEQFF
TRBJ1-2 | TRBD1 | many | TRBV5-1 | TGTGCCAGCAGCTTAGGACAGGGGGCAGATGGCTACACCTTC | CASSLGQGADGYTF
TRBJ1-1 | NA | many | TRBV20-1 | TGCAGTGCTCCGCCCGGCGGGAACACTGAAGCTTTCTTT | CSAPPGGNTEAFF
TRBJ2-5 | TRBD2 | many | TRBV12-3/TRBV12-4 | TGTGCCAGCAGCCACACCCTGGCGGGAGGAGAACAAGAGACCCAGTACTTC | CASSHTLAGGEQETQYF
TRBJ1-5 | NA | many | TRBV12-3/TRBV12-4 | TGTGCCAGCAGTTCTTGGGGTAGGGGGGGCGTCAATCAGCCCCAGCATTTT | CASSSWGRGGVNQPQHF
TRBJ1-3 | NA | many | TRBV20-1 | TGCAGTGCTGGAAGGGGAAGCTCTGGAAACACCATATATTTT | CSAGRGSSGNTIYF
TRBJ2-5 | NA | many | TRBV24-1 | TGTGCCACCAGTGATTCGAGAAGAGAGACCCAGTACTTC | CATSDSRRETQYF
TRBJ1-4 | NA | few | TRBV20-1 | TGCAGTGCTCTTGGACAGTCTAATGAAAAACTGTTTTTT | CSALGQSNEKLFF
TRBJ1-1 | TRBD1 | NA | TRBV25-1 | TGTGCCAGCAGTGACAGCCGACGAAGGACAGGGGAGGATGCTTTCTTT | CASSDSRRRTGEDAFF
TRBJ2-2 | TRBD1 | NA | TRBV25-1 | TGTGCCAGCAGCCAAGACCGTAGGGGGACAGGGAGGCTCGGGGAGCTGTTTTTT | CASSQDRRGTGRLGELFF
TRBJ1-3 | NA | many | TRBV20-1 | TGCAGTGCCGCCCTCCAGGTCCCTTCTGGAAACACCATATATTTT | CSAALQVPSGNTIYF
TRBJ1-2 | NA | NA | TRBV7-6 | TGTGCCAGCAGCGCCAATCCGGGTTATGGCTACACCTTC | CASSANPGYGYTF